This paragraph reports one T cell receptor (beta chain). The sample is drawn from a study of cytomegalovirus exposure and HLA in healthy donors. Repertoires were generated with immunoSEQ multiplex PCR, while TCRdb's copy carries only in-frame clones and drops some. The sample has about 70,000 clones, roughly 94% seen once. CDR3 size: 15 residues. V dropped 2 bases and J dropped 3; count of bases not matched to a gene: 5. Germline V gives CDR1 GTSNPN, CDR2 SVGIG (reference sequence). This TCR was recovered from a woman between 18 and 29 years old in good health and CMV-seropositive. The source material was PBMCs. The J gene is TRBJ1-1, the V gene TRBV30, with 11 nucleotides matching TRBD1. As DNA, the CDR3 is TGTGCCTGGAGTACGGGACAGGGGGTGGACACTGAAGCTTTCTTT. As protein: CAWSTGQGVDTEAFF.